The 29 T cell receptor beta chains given below trace back to one sample, sequenced in a study of human T cells and chemical hapten exposure. TCRdb re-analysed the RACE reads in MiXCR, keeping a single row per CDR3 protein. The sample has fewer than 350,000 distinct CDR3 sequences, around 7.3% seen once. Described time point: pre-sensitization, week 0. Treatment: therapeutic diphenylcyclopropenone sensitization with weekly scalp DPC. The sequenced sample was whole blood, obtained in connection with sensitization to the hapten diphenylcyclopropenone (DPC). The receptors here all came from a man aged 18 to 29 with alopecia areata. Some clones in this sample may be carry-over from other donors' samples.

Remarks on this clonotype: A clone one base away is much larger, so this may be a read error. The conserved phenylalanine or tryptophan normally closing the CDR3 is absent here, so this likely arose from a read error. The gene calls are TRBV9 and TRBJ1-4; 8 bases are a match to TRBD1. J gave up 4 bases and V 7 bases, and 3 bases lay outside the gene matches. Germline V gives CDR1 SGDLS, CDR2 YYNGEE. This CDR3 region has 13 residues. The CDR3 region is CASAGQDNEKLFL. The CDR3 DNA follows: TGTGCCAGCGCGGGACAGGATAATGAAAAACTGTTTCTT.

This clonotype was detected only a few times. This sequence joins TRBV5-1 and TRBJ2-2; 7 bases fit TRBD1. The V gene end was trimmed by 0 bases and the J gene end by 6 bases; junction bases not matched to a gene: 5. Germline V CDR1 and CDR2: SGHRS, YFSETQ. The CDR3 consists of 15 residues. The CDR3 nucleotides read TGCGCCAGCAGCTTGGAGGGGACAGCGCCCGGGGAGCTGTTTTTT. Residues: CASSLEGTAPGELFF.

The rearrangement links TRBV10-3 to TRBJ1-1; weak D call: TRBD1 (5 bases). The CDR3 runs to 15 residues. Trimming pared 0 bases from V and 1 base from J, leaving 9 bases between. Germline CDR1 and CDR2: ENHRY and SYGVKD. The CDR3 region has the DNA TGTGCCATCAGTGAGTCGAGGGGCCAGAACACTGAAGCTTTCTTT. Residues: CAISESRGQNTEAFF.

This chain's CDR3 is CASSLHREKTQYF. Here the CDR3 DNA reads TGTGCCAGCAGTTTACACAGGGAAAAGACCCAGTACTTC. This chain joins TRBV12-3 or TRBV12-4 and TRBJ2-5, with a tentative D call TRBD1 (6 bases). The CDR3 consists of 13 residues. V lost 2 bases, J lost 6 bases, and 10 bases lay in between.

This clonotype appeared many times. This rearrangement joins TRBV7-2 to TRBJ2-3; D unresolved. Germline CDR1 reads SGHTA; CDR2 reads FQGNSA. This CDR3 has 11 amino acids. V was trimmed by 8 bases and J by 6 bases, leaving 9 bases between them. CDR3 coding DNA: TGTGCCAGCTCGCCCAGGGATACGCAGTATTTT. Encoded protein: CASSPRDTQYF.

In its sample, this clonotype was seen a few times. The genes are TRBV6-5 and TRBJ1-3; possible D gene TRBD1, 6 bases. Germline V gene data show CDR1 as MNHEY and CDR2 as SVGAGI. V was cut by 5 bases and J by 0 bases, with 11 bases left in between. The CDR3 is 15 residues long. The CDR3 sequence: CASSRQVTSGNTIYF. CDR3 DNA: TGTGCCAGCAGTCGACAGGTGACCTCTGGAAACACCATATATTTT.

This clonotype showed up just a few times. The rearrangement uses TRBV4-3 and TRBJ2-3; maybe TRBD1 (5 bases). CDR3 length equals 15 residues. Germline V gene data show CDR1 as LGHNA and CDR2 as YSLEER. Trimming left V 0 bases short and J 2 bases short, with 9 bases between. The CDR3 DNA reads as TGCGCCAGCAGCCAAGAAGGGGCCAACACAGATACGCAGTATTTT. It specifies CASSQEGANTDTQYF.

This clonotype appeared a few times. This sequence joins TRBV20-1 and TRBJ2-3; D not certain. Trimming took 5 bases from V and 1 from J, leaving 13 bases between them. Germline lookup yields CDR1 DFQATT and CDR2 SNEGSKA (reference sequence). The CDR3 runs 14 residues. The CDR3 spells CSALRPTGTDTQYF. For the CDR3, the DNA is TGCAGTGCTCTCCGACCAACGGGCACAGATACGCAGTATTTT.

This clonotype was found a few times. V is TRBV5-1 and J is TRBJ2-3; 12 nucleotides align to TRBD2. The CDR3 runs to 16 residues. The germline gives CDR1 SGHRS, CDR2 YFSETQ. V lost 4 bases to trimming and J lost 2 bases; unmatched junction nucleotides: 5. CDR3 nucleotide sequence: TGCGCCAGCAGCACCCGACTAGCGGGGGTCACAGATACGCAGTATTTT. This translates into CASSTRLAGVTDTQYF. The variable domain in full, with the rest retrieved from reference TRBV5-1 and TRBJ2-3, is KAGVTQTPRYLIKTRGQQVTLSCSPISGHRSVSWYQQTPGQGLQFLFEYFSETQRNKGNFPGRFSGRQFSNSRSEMNVSTLELGDSALYLCASSTRLAGVTDTQYFGPGTRLTVL.

A few counts support this clonotype. V usage is TRBV4-3 and J usage is TRBJ1-2; D ambiguous. The CDR3 is made up of 14 amino acids. V lost 0 bases, J lost 4 bases, and 9 bases lay in between. Per germline, CDR1 LGHNA and CDR2 YSLEER. The CDR3 coding sequence is TGCGCCAGCAGCCAAGAGCTACGGAGCTATGGCTACACCTTC. Protein product: CASSQELRSYGYTF.

This sequence joins TRBV19 and TRBJ2-3; D might be TRBD2 (6 bases). From germline, CDR1 is LNHDA and CDR2 SQIVND (reference sequence). The CDR3 covers 14 residues. The V end lost 0 bases, the J end lost 6 bases, and 10 bases lay between the germline ends. Written as DNA, the CDR3 is TGTGCCAGTAGTATAGATCTCGGAGGGGATACGCAGTATTTT. Its protein product is CASSIDLGGDTQYF.

This chain connects TRBV3-1 to TRBJ2-7, with D perhaps TRBD1 (5 bases). The germline gives CDR1 LGHDT, CDR2 YNNKEL (reference sequence). Trimming took 4 bases from V and 3 from J, leaving 16 bases between them. The CDR3 runs 15 residues. In DNA, the CDR3 is TGTGCCAGCAGCCCGCCGGTGCAGGGTTTCTACGAGCAGTACTTC. Residues: CASSPPVQGFYEQYF.

The chain is built from TRBV27 and TRBJ2-1; D unresolved. In germline, CDR1 is MNHEY, CDR2 SMNVEV (reference sequence). V was trimmed by 2 bases and J by 8 bases, leaving 10 bases between them. CDR3 size: 13 residues. The CDR3 loop reads CASSLIRSDEQFF. As DNA, the CDR3 is TGTGCCAGCAGTTTAATCCGGTCAGATGAGCAGTTCTTC.

In this sample, this clonotype turned up a few times. This sequence joins TRBV28 and TRBJ1-5, with D possibly TRBD1 on 5 matching bases. The V gene's germline CDR1 is MDHEN and CDR2 SYDVKM. The CDR3 has 18 amino acids. The ends were cut back, 5 bases at V and 1 base at J, with 21 bases in the middle. The CDR3, as DNA: TGTGCCAGCAGTCTCGGCGGGGGAAACGGAGGAAGCAATCAGCCCCAGCATTTT. This codes for CASSLGGGNGGSNQPQHF.

This clonotype was found many times. The chain has TRBV2 and TRBJ2-3, with 7 bases aligning to TRBD1. The CDR3 extends over 16 amino acids. Trimming at V came to 11 bases and at J to 2 bases, leaving 16 bases not matched to a gene. From germline, CDR1 is SNHLY and CDR2 FYNNEI. The CDR3 DNA follows: TGTGCCCGACATCCCGGGACAGCTTTTTCCACAGATACGCAGTATTTT. As protein: CARHPGTAFSTDTQYF.

The rearrangement uses TRBV27 and TRBJ2-1; TRBD1 aligns across 7 bases. V shed 10 bases, J shed 5 bases, and the junction held 8 bases outside the gene matches. From germline, CDR1 is MNHEY and CDR2 SMNVEV (reference sequence). The CDR3 length is 13 residues. The CDR3 here is CATKTGVNNEQFF. The CDR3, as DNA: TGTGCCACCAAAACAGGGGTCAACAATGAGCAGTTCTTC.

This clonotype was detected only a few times. V is TRBV21-1 and J is TRBJ2-7; whether TRBD2, the table's D call, matches the DNA was not checked. TRBV21-1 is classified as a pseudogene. This CDR3 contains 16 residues. The CDR3 DNA follows: TGTGCCAGCAGCAAAGCGACTAGCGGGTCGGCCTACGAGCAGTACTTC. This translates into CASSKATSGSAYEQYF.

This clonotype was seen a few times. The chain uses TRBV12-3 or TRBV12-4 and TRBJ2-2; D is unclear. The V end was cut by 4 bases, the J end by 5 bases, with 11 bases between. The CDR3 runs 14 residues. The CDR3 here is CASSSDPGTGELFF. As DNA, the CDR3 is TGTGCCAGCAGTTCCGACCCTGGGACCGGGGAGCTGTTTTTT.

The genes are TRBV20-1 and TRBJ1-1; TRBD1 aligns across 8 bases. This CDR3 region has 15 residues. CDR1 is DFQATT, CDR2 SNEGSKA, per germline (reference sequence). With V trimmed by 6 bases and J by 2 bases, 11 bases remained unmatched. The CDR3: CSAGGPGTGNTEAFF. CDR3 coding DNA: TGCAGTGCCGGGGGACCCGGGACAGGTAACACTGAAGCTTTCTTT.

The table lists this clonotype with many counts. The chain couples TRBV5-6 to TRBJ2-1; D is unclear. The CDR3 is 18 residues long. V lost 2 bases and J lost 0, with 18 bases in between. Germline V gene sequence: CDR1 SGHDT, CDR2 YYEEEE. The CDR3 spells CASSFRTGGFSSYNEQFF. CDR3 nucleotide sequence: TGTGCCAGCAGCTTCCGTACGGGCGGATTTAGCTCCTACAATGAGCAGTTCTTC.

The V gene is TRBV29-1, the J gene TRBJ1-2; no firm D call. This CDR3 spans 11 amino acids. Trimming left V 0 bases short and J 7 bases short, with 6 bases between. Looked up from germline, CDR1 is SQVTM and CDR2 is ANQGSEA. The CDR3 loop reads CSVEDHSGYTF. The CDR3 DNA reads as TGCAGCGTTGAAGATCATAGTGGCTACACCTTC. The entire variable domain, with the rest obtained from reference TRBV29-1 and TRBJ1-2, is as follows: SAVISQKPSRDICQRGTSLTIQCQVDSQVTMMFWYRQQPGQSLTLIATANQGSEATYESGFVIDKFPISRPNLTFSTLTVSNMSPEDSSIYLCSVEDHSGYTFGSGTRLTVV.

There are many counts of this clonotype. V is TRBV7-9 and J is TRBJ2-1; D not resolved. V lost 5 bases and J lost 0, with 14 bases in between. From germline, CDR1 is SEHNR and CDR2 FQNEAQ (reference sequence). This CDR3 spans 16 amino acids. The CDR3 spells CASSPVTYSSYNEQFF. The CDR3 DNA reads as TGTGCCAGCAGCCCCGTGACTTACAGCTCCTACAATGAGCAGTTCTTC.

V usage is TRBV20-1 and J usage is TRBJ2-3; possibly TRBD1 or TRBD2 for D (5 bases each). CDR1 DFQATT and CDR2 SNEGSKA come from the germline V gene (reference sequence). The CDR3 sequence is 15 residues long. Between the trimmed V and J ends, which lost 3 bases and 1 base, there was a span of 14 bases. The CDR3 DNA follows: TGCAGTGCTAGTATCCTAAGGGGACGCACAGATACGCAGTATTTT. Protein: CSASILRGRTDTQYF.

This clonotype turned up a few times. The rearrangement uses TRBV7-2 and TRBJ1-3; D is uncertain. The V end lost 1 base, the J end lost 0 bases, and 7 bases lay between the germline ends. Germline V gene data show CDR1 as SGHTA and CDR2 as FQGNSA. The CDR3 sequence is 15 residues long. This CDR3 reads CASSLGTTSGNTIYF. Written as DNA, the CDR3 is TGTGCCAGCAGCTTAGGTACCACCTCTGGAAACACCATATATTTT.

A note on this clonotype: At one end, the junction sequence differs from germline, possibly due to a read error. CDR3: CASSLFAGSGNQPQDF. CDR3 DNA sequence: TGTGCCAGCAGTTTATTTGCCGGGAGTGGCAATCAGCCCCAGGATTTT. This sequence joins TRBV27 and TRBJ1-5; D gene ambiguous. CDR3 length: 16 residues. Germline V gene data show CDR1 as MNHEY and CDR2 as SMNVEV (reference sequence).

Concerning this clonotype: A junction boundary mismatches the germline segment, possibly from a read error. The rearrangement joins TRBV2 to TRBJ2-2; TRBD2 is a possible D gene (5 bases). Germline-derived CDR1 and CDR2 are SNHLY and FYNNEI. This CDR3 has 13 residues. CDR3 coding DNA: TGTGCCAGCAGTGTATACGGGATCGGGGAGCTGCTTTTT. As protein: CASSVYGIGELLF.

The V and J genes are TRBV18 and TRBJ2-1; no firm D call. The V and J ends lost 2 bases and 4 bases respectively, with 9 bases between them. This CDR3 has 14 amino acids. Germline V gene sequence: CDR1 KGHSH, CDR2 LQKENI. CDR3 DNA sequence: TGTGCCAGCTCACCAGCCAGAGAGTACAATGAGCAGTTCTTC. Amino acids: CASSPAREYNEQFF.

This rearrangement joins TRBV4-1 to TRBJ2-6; TRBD1 or TRBD2 may be the D gene (5 bases each). Germline CDR1 reads MGHRA; CDR2 reads YSYEKL. Between the trimmed V and J ends, which lost 5 bases and 2 bases, there was a span of 10 bases. This CDR3 region has 15 residues. The chain's CDR3 is CASSVRGTGANVLTF. In DNA, the CDR3 is TGCGCCAGCAGCGTCCGGGGCACTGGGGCCAACGTCCTGACTTTC.

The chain uses TRBV3-1 and TRBJ1-6; D is uncertain. This CDR3 contains 15 residues. Germline lookup yields CDR1 LGHDT and CDR2 YNNKEL (reference sequence). V dropped 4 bases and J dropped 10 bases, with 17 bases sitting between them. The CDR3 protein is CASSPTGVLVSPLHF. CDR3 sequence (DNA): TGTGCCAGCAGCCCCACGGGAGTTTTAGTATCACCCCTCCACTTT.